Sequencing of this T cell receptor beta chain was carried out in a study of shared clonotypes between healthy human individuals. Study context: Donors had three CD4 naive, three CD4 memory, two CD8 naive and one CD8 memory plate apiece.

This CDR3 is 15 amino acids long. CDR1 and CDR2 (germline): SGHAT, FQNNGV. V was shortened by 6 bases and J by 1 base, with 14 bases between the two germline ends. Using 200 ng DNA, around 30,000 T cell genomes, the sorted-subset replicate PCRs were run. This table comes from immunoSEQ multiplex PCR, and its TCRdb copy is limited to in-frame clones, with some not included. This table has more than 2,000,000 clones, approximately 93% appearing once. The chain couples TRBV11-2 to TRBJ2-3, with D maybe TRBD2 (5 bases). The sequence was obtained from a man between 18 and 35 years old in good health. Some clones in this sample may be carry-over from other donors' samples. The source material was naive CD4+ T cells from PBMCs. Subset indicated: CD45RA+ positively selected. In DNA form, the CDR3 reads TGTGCCAGCAGGATACCGGGAACCCGCACAGATACGCAGTATTTT. The encoded protein is CASRIPGTRTDTQYF. Full variable domain (remainder filled in from reference TRBV11-2 and TRBJ2-3): EAGVAQSPRYKIIEKRQSVAFWCNPISGHATLYWYQQILGQGPKLLIQFQNNGVVDDSQLPKDRFSAERLKGVDSTLKIQPAKLEDSAVYLCASRIPGTRTDTQYFGPGTRLTVL.